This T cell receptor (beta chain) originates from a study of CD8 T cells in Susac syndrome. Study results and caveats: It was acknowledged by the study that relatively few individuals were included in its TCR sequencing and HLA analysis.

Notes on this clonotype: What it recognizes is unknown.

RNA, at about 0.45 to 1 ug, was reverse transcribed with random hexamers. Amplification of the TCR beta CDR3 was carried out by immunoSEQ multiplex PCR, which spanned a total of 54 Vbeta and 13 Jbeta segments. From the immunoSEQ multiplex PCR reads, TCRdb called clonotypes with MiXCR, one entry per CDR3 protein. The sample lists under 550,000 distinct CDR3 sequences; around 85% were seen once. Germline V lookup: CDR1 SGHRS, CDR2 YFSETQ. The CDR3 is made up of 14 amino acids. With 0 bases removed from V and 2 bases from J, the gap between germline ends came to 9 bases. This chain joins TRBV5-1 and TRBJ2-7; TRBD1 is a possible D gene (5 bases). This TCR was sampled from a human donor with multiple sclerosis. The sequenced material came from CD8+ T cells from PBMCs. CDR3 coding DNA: TGCGCCAGCAGCTTGGAAGGGGTCCCCTACGAGCAGTACTTC. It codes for CASSLEGVPYEQYF.